This T cell receptor (beta chain) appears in the sequencing data of a study of PD-L1 blockade in urothelial cancer. This clone was found once. Sequenced by immunoSEQ multiplex PCR; TCRdb stores in-frame clones only, minus some. This table has around 70,000 clones, roughly 84% appearing once. The CDR3 is 14 residues long. Germline CDR1 is MNHNS and CDR2 is SASEGT. The V and J ends lost 5 bases and 4 bases, in that order; junction bases with no gene match: 4. V usage is TRBV6-1 and J usage is TRBJ2-2, with 7 nucleotides matching TRBD1. This TCR derives from a man between 65 and 79 years old with urothelial cancer. The sequencing here drew on PBMCs, taken around atezolizumab (anti-PD-L1) treatment. The CDR3 loop is CASSSTGATGELFF. In DNA, the CDR3 is TGTGCCAGCAGTTCTACAGGGGCCACCGGGGAGCTGTTTTTT.